The rows below give T cell receptor beta chains drawn from one sample of a study of T cells in Graves' hyperthyroidism and ophthalmopathy. From the multiplex PCR reads, TCRdb called clonotypes with MiXCR, one entry per CDR3 protein. Counted here are under 350,000 distinct CDR3 sequences, less than 30% occurring once; the ten biggest clones make up roughly 24%. The sequenced sample consisted of blood. The receptors shown here come from a man in his forties or fifties with Graves' hyperthyroidism that later progressed to Graves' ophthalmopathy. Both conserved end residues are part of each CDR3. The D gene is left open where the match is weak. Rows give clone size only sometimes, using once, few, many, or a class for an expanded clone.

clone size	J gene	V gene	D gene	CDR3 protein	CDR3 DNA
NA	TRBJ1-5	TRBV12-3/TRBV12-4	NA	CASSWTANSNQPQHF	TGTGCCAGCAGTTGGACGGCTAATAGCAATCAGCCCCAGCATTTT
many	TRBJ1-2	TRBV15	NA	CATSRDSYGYTF	TGTGCCACCAGCAGAGACAGCTATGGCTACACCTTC
many	TRBJ2-6	TRBV12-3/TRBV12-4	NA	CASGYGLHSGANVLTF	TGTGCCTCCGGGTATGGTCTCCACTCTGGGGCCAACGTCCTGACTTTC
many	TRBJ2-7	TRBV7-9	NA	CASSPGGTDYEQYF	TGTGCCAGCAGCCCAGGAGGGACCGACTACGAGCAGTACTTC
many	TRBJ1-1	TRBV12-3/TRBV12-4	TRBD1	CASSFLGQGATEAFF	TGTGCCAGCAGTTTCCTAGGACAGGGGGCCACTGAAGCTTTCTTT
many	TRBJ2-7	TRBV20-1	NA	CSAFPQGDYYEQYF	TGCAGTGCTTTTCCACAGGGGGACTACTACGAGCAGTACTTC
many	TRBJ2-7	TRBV7-2	NA	CASSLGLVAYEQYF	TGTGCCAGCAGCTTAGGACTAGTGGCCTACGAGCAGTACTTC
NA	TRBJ2-5	TRBV6-4	TRBD1	CASRQGQQGETQYF	TGTGCCAGCAGACAGGGACAGCAAGGAGAGACCCAGTACTTC
few	TRBJ2-1	TRBV24-1	TRBD2	CATSVTSGGEQFF	TGTGCCACCAGTGTCACTAGCGGAGGGGAGCAGTTCTTC
once	TRBJ1-1	TRBV28	NA	CASILPGIRNTEAFF	TGTGCCAGCATTCTTCCCGGGATAAGGAACACTGAAGCTTTCTTT
many	TRBJ2-7	TRBV2	NA	CASNQESASYEQYF	TGTGCCAGCAATCAGGAGAGCGCCTCCTACGAGCAGTACTTC
many	TRBJ2-2	TRBV6-5	TRBD1	CASTLGTGDTGELFF	TGTGCCAGCACCCTCGGGACAGGAGACACCGGGGAGCTGTTTTTT
many	TRBJ2-2	TRBV30	NA	CAWSQPGELFF	TGTGCCTGGAGTCAACCGGGGGAGCTGTTTTTT
many	TRBJ1-1	TRBV2	TRBD1	CASKPVLGTATEAFF	TGTGCCAGCAAACCGGTCTTGGGGACAGCCACTGAAGCTTTCTTT
many	TRBJ1-1	TRBV20-1	NA	CSVRRGGEAFF	TGCAGTGTCAGGAGGGGTGGAGAAGCTTTCTTT